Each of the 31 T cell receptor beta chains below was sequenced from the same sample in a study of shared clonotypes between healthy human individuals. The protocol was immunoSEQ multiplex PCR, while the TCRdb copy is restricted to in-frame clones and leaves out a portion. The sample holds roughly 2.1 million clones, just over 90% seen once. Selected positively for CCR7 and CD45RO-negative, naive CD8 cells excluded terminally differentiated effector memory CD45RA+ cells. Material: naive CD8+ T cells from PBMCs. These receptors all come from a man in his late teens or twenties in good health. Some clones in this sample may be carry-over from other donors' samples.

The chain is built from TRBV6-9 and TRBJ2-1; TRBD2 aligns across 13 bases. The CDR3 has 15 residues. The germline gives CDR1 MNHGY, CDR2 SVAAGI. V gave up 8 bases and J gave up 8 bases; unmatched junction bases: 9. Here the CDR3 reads CASGAGLAGFDEQFF. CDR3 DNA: TGTGCCAGCGGTGCGGGACTAGCGGGATTCGATGAGCAGTTCTTC.

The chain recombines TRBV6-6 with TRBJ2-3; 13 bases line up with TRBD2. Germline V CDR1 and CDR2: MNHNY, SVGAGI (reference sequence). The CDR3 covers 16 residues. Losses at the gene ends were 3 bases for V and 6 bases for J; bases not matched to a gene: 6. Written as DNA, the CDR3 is TGTGCCAGCAGTTATTCAGGACTAGCGGGAGCTGATACGCAGTATTTT. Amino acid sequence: CASSYSGLAGADTQYF.

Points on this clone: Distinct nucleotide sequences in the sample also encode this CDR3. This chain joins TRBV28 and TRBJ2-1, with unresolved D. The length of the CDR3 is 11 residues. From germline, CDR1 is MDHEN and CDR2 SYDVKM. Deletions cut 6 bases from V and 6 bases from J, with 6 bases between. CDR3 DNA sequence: TGTGCCAGCAGCCCCTCCAATGAGCAGTTCTTC. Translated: CASSPSNEQFF.

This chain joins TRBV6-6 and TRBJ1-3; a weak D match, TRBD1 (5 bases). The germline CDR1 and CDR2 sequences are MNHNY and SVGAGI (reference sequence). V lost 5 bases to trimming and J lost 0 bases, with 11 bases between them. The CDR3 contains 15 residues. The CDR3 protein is CASSGAGFSGNTIYF. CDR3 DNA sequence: TGTGCCAGCAGTGGGGCGGGCTTCTCTGGAAACACCATATATTTT.

The chain's CDR3 is CASSLSGKETQYF. CDR3 bases: TGCGCCAGCAGCCTGAGCGGAAAAGAGACCCAGTACTTC. V gene TRBV10-1 combines with J gene TRBJ2-5; possibly TRBD2 for D (5 bases). Per germline, CDR1 WNHNN and CDR2 SYGVQD (reference sequence). Between the trimmed V and J ends, which lost 6 bases and 3 bases, there was a span of 11 bases. The CDR3 loop spans 13 amino acids.

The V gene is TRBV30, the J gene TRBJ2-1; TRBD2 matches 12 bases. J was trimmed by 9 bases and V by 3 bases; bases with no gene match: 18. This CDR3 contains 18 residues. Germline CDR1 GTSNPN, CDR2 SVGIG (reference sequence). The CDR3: CAWRHRGGLAGGALEQFF. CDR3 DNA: TGTGCCTGGAGACACAGAGGTGGGCTAGCGGGAGGGGCACTTGAGCAGTTCTTC.

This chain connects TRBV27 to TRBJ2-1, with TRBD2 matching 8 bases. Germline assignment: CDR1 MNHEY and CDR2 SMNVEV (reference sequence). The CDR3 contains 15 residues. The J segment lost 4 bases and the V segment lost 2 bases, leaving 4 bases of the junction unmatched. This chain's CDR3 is CASSLNGRGYNEQFF. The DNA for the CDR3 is TGTGCCAGCAGTTTAAACGGGAGGGGATACAATGAGCAGTTCTTC.

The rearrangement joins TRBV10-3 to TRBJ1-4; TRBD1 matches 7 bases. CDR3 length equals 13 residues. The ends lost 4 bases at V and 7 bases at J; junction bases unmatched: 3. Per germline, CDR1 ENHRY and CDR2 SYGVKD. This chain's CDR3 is CAISAGGVEKLFF. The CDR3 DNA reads TGTGCCATCAGTGCAGGGGGAGTTGAAAAACTGTTTTTT.

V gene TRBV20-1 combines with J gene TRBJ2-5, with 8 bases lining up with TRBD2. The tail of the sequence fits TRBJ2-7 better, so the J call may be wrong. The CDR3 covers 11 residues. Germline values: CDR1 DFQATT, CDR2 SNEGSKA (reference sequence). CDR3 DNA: TGCAGTTCCCCGGGGGGGTCCGAGCAGTACTTC. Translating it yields CSSPGGSEQYF.

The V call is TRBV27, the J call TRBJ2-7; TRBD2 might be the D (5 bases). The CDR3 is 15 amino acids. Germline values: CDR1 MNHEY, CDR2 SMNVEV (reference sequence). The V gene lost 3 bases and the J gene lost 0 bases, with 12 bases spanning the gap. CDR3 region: CASSFGRASSYEQYF. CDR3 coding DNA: TGTGCCAGCAGTTTCGGGCGGGCGAGCTCCTACGAGCAGTACTTC.

Written as DNA, the CDR3 is TGTGCCAGCAGTTTGAGATGGGGCTACGAGCAGTACTTC. Protein product: CASSLRWGYEQYF. The chain employs TRBV27 and TRBJ2-7; no definite D call. There are 13 residues in the CDR3. The germline gives CDR1 MNHEY, CDR2 SMNVEV (reference sequence). Trimming took off 3 bases at V and 3 bases at J, with 9 bases between the two ends.

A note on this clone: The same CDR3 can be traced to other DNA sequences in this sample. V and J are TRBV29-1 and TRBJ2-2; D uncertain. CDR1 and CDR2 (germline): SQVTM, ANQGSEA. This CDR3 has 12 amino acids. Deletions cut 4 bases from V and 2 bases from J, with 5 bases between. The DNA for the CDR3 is TGCAGCGTTGTCCCAAACACCGGGGAGCTGTTTTTT. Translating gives CSVVPNTGELFF.

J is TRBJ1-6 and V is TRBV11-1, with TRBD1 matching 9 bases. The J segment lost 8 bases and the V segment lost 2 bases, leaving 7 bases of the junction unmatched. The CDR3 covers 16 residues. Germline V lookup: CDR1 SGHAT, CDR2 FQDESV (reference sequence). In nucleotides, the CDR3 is TGTGCCAGCAGCTTACGCCGGGGACAGGGATATTCACCCCTCCACTTT. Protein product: CASSLRRGQGYSPLHF.

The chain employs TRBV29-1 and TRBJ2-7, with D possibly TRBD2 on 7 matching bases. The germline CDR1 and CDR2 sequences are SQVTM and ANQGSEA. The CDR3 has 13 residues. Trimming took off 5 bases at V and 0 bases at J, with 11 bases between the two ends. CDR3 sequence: CSVRGGVSYEQYF. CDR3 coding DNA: TGCAGCGTTCGCGGGGGCGTCTCCTACGAGCAGTACTTC.

CDR3 DNA: TGCAGCGTTGTGGGCAGAAAAAACATTCAGTACTTC. Translating it yields CSVVGRKNIQYF. The chain recombines TRBV29-1 with TRBJ2-4; no clear D. Trimming removed 4 bases at V and 4 bases at J, with 8 bases between. This CDR3 comprises 12 residues. The germline gives CDR1 SQVTM, CDR2 ANQGSEA.

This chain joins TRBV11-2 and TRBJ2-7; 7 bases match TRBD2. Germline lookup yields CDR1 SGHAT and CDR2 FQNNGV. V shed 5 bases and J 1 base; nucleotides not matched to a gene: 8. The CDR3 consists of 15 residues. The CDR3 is CASSGRGGRSYEQYF. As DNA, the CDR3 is TGTGCCAGCAGCGGCCGAGGCGGGAGATCCTACGAGCAGTACTTC. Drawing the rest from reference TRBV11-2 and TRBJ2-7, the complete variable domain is EAGVAQSPRYKIIEKRQSVAFWCNPISGHATLYWYQQILGQGPKLLIQFQNNGVVDDSQLPKDRFSAERLKGVDSTLKIQPAKLEDSAVYLCASSGRGGRSYEQYFGPGTRLTVT.

CDR3 amino acids: CAISEAGGPVEQYF. The CDR3 nucleotides are TGTGCCATCAGTGAGGCGGGAGGGCCGGTTGAGCAGTACTTC. This chain connects TRBV10-3 to TRBJ2-5; 9 bases agree with TRBD2. V lost 2 bases and J lost 11; bases outside the gene matches: 9. Germline CDR1 ENHRY, CDR2 SYGVKD. This CDR3 is 14 amino acids long.

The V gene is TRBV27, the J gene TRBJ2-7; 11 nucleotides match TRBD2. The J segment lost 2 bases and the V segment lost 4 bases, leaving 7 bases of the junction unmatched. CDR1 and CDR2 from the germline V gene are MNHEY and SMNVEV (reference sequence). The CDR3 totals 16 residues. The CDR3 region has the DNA TGTGCCAGCAGTTCCCGGGGACTAGCGGCGCCCTACGAGCAGTACTTC. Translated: CASSSRGLAAPYEQYF.

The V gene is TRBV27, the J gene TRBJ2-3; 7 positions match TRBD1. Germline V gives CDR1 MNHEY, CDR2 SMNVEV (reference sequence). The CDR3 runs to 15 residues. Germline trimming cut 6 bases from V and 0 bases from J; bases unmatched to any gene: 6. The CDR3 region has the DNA TGTGCCAGCAGCAGGGGGACGAGAAGCACAGATACGCAGTATTTT. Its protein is CASSRGTRSTDTQYF.

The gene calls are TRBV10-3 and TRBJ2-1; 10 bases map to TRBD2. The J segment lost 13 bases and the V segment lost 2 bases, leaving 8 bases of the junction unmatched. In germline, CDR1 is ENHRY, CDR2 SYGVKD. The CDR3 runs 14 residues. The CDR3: CAISEGGLAPLQFF. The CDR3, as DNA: TGTGCCATCAGTGAGGGGGGACTAGCGCCTCTCCAGTTCTTC.

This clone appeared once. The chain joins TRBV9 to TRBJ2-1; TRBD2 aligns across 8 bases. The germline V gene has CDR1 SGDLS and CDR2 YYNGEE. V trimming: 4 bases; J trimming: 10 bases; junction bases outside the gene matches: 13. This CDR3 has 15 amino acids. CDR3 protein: CASSPGPSGRGEQFF. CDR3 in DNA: TGTGCCAGCAGCCCTGGGCCGAGCGGGAGAGGGGAGCAGTTCTTC.

CDR3: CASSISGLVNNEQFF. The CDR3 DNA follows: TGTGCCAGCAGCATTTCGGGACTAGTCAACAATGAGCAGTTCTTC. This chain connects TRBV7-9 to TRBJ2-1, with 8 bases identical to TRBD2. CDR1 and CDR2 (germline): SEHNR, FQNEAQ (reference sequence). The CDR3 is 15 amino acids. Trimming took 5 bases from V and 5 from J; bases not matched to a gene: 8.

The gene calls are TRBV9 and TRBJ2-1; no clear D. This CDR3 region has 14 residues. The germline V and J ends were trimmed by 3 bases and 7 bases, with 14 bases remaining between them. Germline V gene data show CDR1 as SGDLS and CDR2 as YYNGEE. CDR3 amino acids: CASSGPPRENEQFF. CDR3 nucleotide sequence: TGTGCCAGCAGCGGACCTCCCCGAGAGAATGAGCAGTTCTTC. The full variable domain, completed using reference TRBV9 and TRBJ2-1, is DSGVTQTPKHLITATGQRVTLRCSPRSGDLSVYWYQQSLDQGLQFLIQYYNGEERAKGNILERFSAQQFPDLHSELNLSSLELGDSALYFCASSGPPRENEQFFGPGTRLTVL.

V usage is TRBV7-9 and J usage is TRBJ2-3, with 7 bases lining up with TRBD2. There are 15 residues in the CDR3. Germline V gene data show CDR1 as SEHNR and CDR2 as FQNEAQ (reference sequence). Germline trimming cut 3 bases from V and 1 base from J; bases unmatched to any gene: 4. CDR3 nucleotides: TGTGCCAGCAGCTTCGGGGGGTATCGCACAGATACGCAGTATTTT. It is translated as CASSFGGYRTDTQYF.

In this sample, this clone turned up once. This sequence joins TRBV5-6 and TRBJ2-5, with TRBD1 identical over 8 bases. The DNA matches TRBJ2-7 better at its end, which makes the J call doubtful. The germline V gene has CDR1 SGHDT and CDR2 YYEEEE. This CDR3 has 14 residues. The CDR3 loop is CASSLGQGPYEQYF. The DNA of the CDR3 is TGTGCCAGCAGCTTGGGACAGGGGCCCTACGAGCAGTACTTC.

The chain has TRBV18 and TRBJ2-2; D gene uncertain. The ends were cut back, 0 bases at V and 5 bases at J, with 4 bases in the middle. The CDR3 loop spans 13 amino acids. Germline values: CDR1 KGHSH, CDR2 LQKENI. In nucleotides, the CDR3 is TGTGCCAGCTCACCACCCTTAACCGGGGAGCTGTTTTTT. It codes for CASSPPLTGELFF.

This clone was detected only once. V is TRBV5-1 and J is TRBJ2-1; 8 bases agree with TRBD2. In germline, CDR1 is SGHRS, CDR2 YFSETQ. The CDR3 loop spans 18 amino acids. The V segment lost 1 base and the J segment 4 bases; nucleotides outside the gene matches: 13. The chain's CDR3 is CASSLIIAGSGAYNEQFF. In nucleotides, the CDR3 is TGCGCCAGCAGCTTGATAATAGCGGGATCGGGGGCGTACAATGAGCAGTTCTTC. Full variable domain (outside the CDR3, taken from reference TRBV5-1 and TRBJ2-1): KAGVTQTPRYLIKTRGQQVTLSCSPISGHRSVSWYQQTPGQGLQFLFEYFSETQRNKGNFPGRFSGRQFSNSRSEMNVSTLELGDSALYLCASSLIIAGSGAYNEQFFGPGTRLTVL.

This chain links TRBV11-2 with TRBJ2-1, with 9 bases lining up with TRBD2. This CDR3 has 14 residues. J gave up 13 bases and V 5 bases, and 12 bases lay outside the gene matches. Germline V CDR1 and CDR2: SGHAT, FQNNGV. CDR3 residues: CASSDPGLAIFQFF. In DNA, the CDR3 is TGTGCCAGCAGCGATCCGGGACTAGCTATCTTCCAGTTCTTC.

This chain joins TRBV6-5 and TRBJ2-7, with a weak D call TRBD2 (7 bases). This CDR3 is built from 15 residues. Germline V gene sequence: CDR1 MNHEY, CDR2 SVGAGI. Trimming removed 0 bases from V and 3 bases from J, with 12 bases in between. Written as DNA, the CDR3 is TGTGCCAGCAGTTACTCGGCAGGGGAGGGCTACGAGCAGTACTTC. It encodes CASSYSAGEGYEQYF.

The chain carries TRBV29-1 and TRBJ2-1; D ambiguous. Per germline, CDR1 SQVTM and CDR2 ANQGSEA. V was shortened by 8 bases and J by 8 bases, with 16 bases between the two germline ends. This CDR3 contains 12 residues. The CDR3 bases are TGCAGCCTCTTGTCAGGTGGTCATGAGCAGTTCTTC. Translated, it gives CSLLSGGHEQFF.

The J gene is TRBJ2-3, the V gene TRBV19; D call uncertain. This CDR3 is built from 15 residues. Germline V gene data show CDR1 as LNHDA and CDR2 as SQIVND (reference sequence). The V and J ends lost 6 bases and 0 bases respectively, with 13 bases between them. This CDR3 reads CASSPAGGSTDTQYF. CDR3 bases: TGTGCCAGTAGCCCAGCCGGCGGTAGCACAGATACGCAGTATTTT.